A selection of T cell receptor beta chains follows, all from one sample in a study of immune heterogeneity within non-small cell lung tumors. TCRdb recomputed calls from the multiplex PCR reads with MiXCR, one row per CDR3 protein. Of 20,000 to 25,000 distinct CDR3 sequences in the sample, 27% were seen once. Sequencing was carried out using lung tumor tissue. These receptors came from a man aged 40-49 years with non-small cell lung cancer. Both conserved end residues are part of each CDR3. D genes are given only for firm matches. The size field is filled for only some rows; it gives once, few, many or a size class.

D	size	J	V	CDR3	DNA
TRBD1	many	TRBJ1-5	TRBV19	CASSTGRGPSNQPQHF	TGTGCCAGTAGTACGGGAAGGGGGCCTAGCAATCAGCCCCAGCATTTT
TRBD1	few	TRBJ1-2	TRBV29-1	CSVGTGGNTF	TGCAGCGTCGGGACAGGAGGCAACACCTTC
.	many	TRBJ1-3	TRBV12-3/TRBV12-4	CASSLLDTIYF	TGTGCCAGCAGTTTACTTGACACCATATATTTT
.	.	TRBJ1-4	TRBV20-1	CSASRDFDVEKLFF	TGCAGTGCTAGTCGGGACTTCGACGTTGAAAAACTGTTTTTT
TRBD1	.	TRBJ1-5	TRBV2	CASSDRDQPQHF	TGTGCCAGCAGCGACAGGGATCAGCCCCAGCATTTT
.	.	TRBJ2-5	TRBV7-9	CAMKDQETQYF	TGTGCCATGAAAGACCAAGAGACCCAGTACTTC
TRBD2	medium-sized	TRBJ2-1	TRBV20-1	CSARVRGRADNEQFF	TGCAGTGCTAGAGTGCGGGGGAGGGCAGACAATGAGCAGTTCTTC
.	.	TRBJ2-4	TRBV2	CASYKLAKNIQYF	TGTGCCAGCTACAAACTAGCCAAAAACATTCAGTACTTC
.	many	TRBJ2-6	TRBV12-3/TRBV12-4	CASSLWSGSGANVLTF	TGTGCCAGCAGTTTGTGGAGTGGCTCTGGGGCCAACGTCCTGACTTTC
.	.	TRBJ1-5	TRBV6-1	CASSPERDQPQHF	TGTGCCAGCAGCCCAGAAAGGGATCAGCCCCAGCATTTT
.	many	TRBJ1-2	TRBV19	CASRQQTTGGYTF	TGTGCCAGTAGGCAACAAACTACAGGGGGCTACACCTTC
TRBD1	few	TRBJ1-2	TRBV29-1	CSVPRDREGRGYTF	TGCAGCGTCCCCAGAGACAGGGAAGGGCGTGGCTACACCTTC
.	medium-sized	TRBJ1-2	TRBV24-1	CATSDPGLNGYTF	TGTGCCACCAGTGACCCCGGACTTAATGGCTACACCTTC
TRBD1	.	TRBJ1-5	TRBV15	CATSRDEAGGQPQHF	TGTGCCACCAGCAGAGATGAGGCAGGGGGACAGCCCCAGCATTTT
TRBD2	.	TRBJ2-5	TRBV9	CATSGSGSGETQYF	TGTGCCACCAGCGGAAGCGGGAGTGGAGAGACCCAGTACTTC
.	many	TRBJ1-2	TRBV11-2	CASSFTEGRGYTF	TGTGCCAGCAGCTTCACAGAAGGGCGAGGCTACACCTTC
.	many	TRBJ2-7	TRBV11-3	CASSSGGDSLSYEQYF	TGTGCCAGCAGCTCGGGGGGGGACAGCCTCTCCTACGAGCAGTACTTC
.	.	TRBJ2-1	TRBV25-1	CAISEWHEQFF	TGTGCCATCAGTGAGTGGCATGAGCAGTTCTTC
.	many	TRBJ1-5	TRBV10-3	CAISDGNVQPQHF	TGTGCCATCAGTGATGGGAACGTTCAGCCCCAGCATTTT
TRBD2	few	TRBJ2-1	TRBV11-2	CASGGRAIGSEQFF	TGTGCCAGCGGCGGGAGGGCAATTGGTAGTGAGCAGTTCTTC
.	.	TRBJ1-1	TRBV29-1	CSVSRNTEAFF	TGCAGCGTCTCGAGGAACACTGAAGCTTTCTTT
.	medium-sized	TRBJ1-1	TRBV27	CASSLSGILDTEAFF	TGTGCCAGCAGTTTATCAGGGATCCTGGACACTGAAGCTTTCTTT
TRBD1	many	TRBJ1-2	TRBV10-3	CAISGPGQGAYGYTF	TGTGCCATCAGTGGCCCGGGACAGGGGGCCTATGGCTACACCTTC
.	few	TRBJ1-1	TRBV20-1	CSAREPNTEAFF	TGCAGTGCTAGAGAGCCGAACACTGAAGCTTTCTTT
TRBD1	.	TRBJ1-4	TRBV27	CASSVQGSNEKLFF	TGTGCCAGCAGCGTACAGGGGTCTAATGAAAAACTGTTTTTT
.	.	TRBJ1-6	TRBV20-1	CSATREYDNSPLHF	TGCAGTGCTACGAGAGAGTATGATAATTCACCCCTCCACTTT
TRBD1	many	TRBJ2-7	TRBV12-3/TRBV12-4	CASSFGLGQGAFEQYF	TGTGCCAGCAGCTTCGGTCTGGGACAGGGGGCTTTCGAGCAGTACTTC
TRBD1	.	TRBJ2-1	TRBV5-6	CASSGTGVDEQFF	TGTGCCAGCAGCGGGACAGGGGTGGATGAGCAGTTCTTC
.	.	TRBJ1-6	TRBV9	CASSGRKGGGNSPLHF	TGTGCCAGCAGCGGGCGAAAGGGGGGGGGTAATTCACCCCTCCACTTT